A selection of T cell receptor beta chains follows, all from one sample in a study of T cells in Graves' hyperthyroidism and ophthalmopathy. One entry per CDR3 protein results from TCRdb running MiXCR on the multiplex PCR reads. The profile shows over 250,000 distinct CDR3 sequences, about 25% of them singletons. Sample: blood. The receptors here all came from a man aged 35 to 55 with Graves' hyperthyroidism that later progressed to Graves' ophthalmopathy. Each CDR3 is given with its conserved first and last residue. Fields, in order: J gene, V gene, clone size, D gene, CDR3 protein, CDR3 DNA. D genes are given only for firm matches. Clone size is stated in some rows and not others, as once, few, many or a class when expanded.

TRBJ1-5 | TRBV30 | many | NA | CAWEATGRNQPQHF | TGTGCCTGGGAAGCGACAGGCCGCAATCAGCCCCAGCATTTT
TRBJ2-3 | TRBV15 | many | NA | CATSRDMATDTQYF | TGTGCCACCAGCAGAGATATGGCCACAGATACGCAGTATTTT
TRBJ2-7 | TRBV5-1 | NA | NA | CASSLQKGSYEQYF | TGCGCCAGCAGCTTGCAGAAGGGCTCCTACGAGCAGTACTTC
TRBJ2-2 | TRBV6-2/TRBV6-3 | few | NA | CAPRKRKTGELFF | TGTGCCCCGCGAAAGCGAAAGACCGGGGAGCTGTTTTTT
TRBJ2-2 | TRBV4-1 | many | NA | CASSQPTAWRGRTGELFF | TGCGCCAGCAGCCAACCCACCGCCTGGAGGGGGCGAACCGGGGAGCTGTTTTTT
TRBJ1-1 | TRBV11-1 | many | TRBD1 | CASRATGTGGSWTEAFF | TGTGCCAGCAGGGCCACCGGGACAGGGGGCAGTTGGACTGAAGCTTTCTTT
TRBJ1-5 | TRBV5-1 | many | NA | CASSPGTRTQPQHF | TGCGCCAGCAGCCCCGGGACAAGAACCCAGCCCCAGCATTTT
TRBJ1-1 | TRBV28 | many | NA | CASSLQARIAKAFF | TGTGCCAGCAGTTTACAAGCGCGGATAGCCAAAGCTTTCTTT
TRBJ2-4 | TRBV2 | many | TRBD1 | CASLRAGTDSLAKNIQYF | TGTGCCAGCTTACGCGCCGGGACAGATTCCTTAGCCAAAAACATTCAGTACTTC
TRBJ1-2 | TRBV11-2 | many | TRBD1 | CASSSGQGGDYYGYTF | TGTGCCAGCAGCTCGGGACAGGGGGGTGATTATTATGGCTACACCTTC
TRBJ1-5 | TRBV28 | NA | TRBD1 | CASRPGQGSTNQPQHF | TGTGCCAGCAGGCCAGGACAGGGGTCTACGAATCAGCCCCAGCATTTT
TRBJ2-5 | TRBV6-1 | NA | NA | CASSHSGGAETQYF | TGTGCCAGCAGCCATAGCGGAGGTGCGGAGACCCAGTACTTC
TRBJ1-6 | TRBV2 | NA | NA | CASRADYNSPLHF | TGTGCCAGCCGGGCAGATTATAATTCACCCCTCCACTTT
TRBJ1-1 | TRBV28 | many | TRBD1 | CASHLQGMDTEAFF | TGTGCCAGTCATCTACAGGGGATGGACACTGAAGCTTTCTTT
TRBJ2-7 | TRBV28 | NA | TRBD2 | CASSFLVPITSGRPGYEQYF | TGTGCCAGCAGTTTTCTCGTCCCAATCACTAGCGGGAGACCAGGATACGAGCAGTACTTC
TRBJ1-2 | TRBV6-5 | many | TRBD1 | CASSRQGNDYGYTF | TGTGCCAGCAGTAGACAGGGTAATGACTATGGCTACACCTTC
TRBJ2-4 | TRBV4-1 | many | NA | CASSQLLAKNIQYF | TGCGCCAGCAGCCAACTTTTAGCCAAAAACATTCAGTACTTC
TRBJ2-3 | TRBV5-8 | many | NA | CASSGTNTDTQYF | TGTGCCAGCAGCGGCACAAACACAGATACGCAGTATTTT
TRBJ1-1 | TRBV11-2 | NA | NA | CASSLFAGAMNTEAFF | TGTGCCAGCAGCCTTTTCGCCGGGGCCATGAACACTGAAGCTTTCTTT
TRBJ2-7 | TRBV7-3 | many | NA | CASSLDTSYEQYF | TGTGCCAGCAGCTTAGACACGTCCTACGAGCAGTACTTC
TRBJ2-7 | TRBV28 | NA | NA | CASSFRAAASYEQYF | TGTGCCAGCAGTTTTAGGGCAGCAGCCTCCTACGAGCAGTACTTC
TRBJ1-1 | TRBV27 | many | TRBD1 | CASSLDRWGMNTEAFF | TGTGCCAGCAGTTTGGACAGGTGGGGCATGAACACTGAAGCTTTCTTT
TRBJ1-1 | TRBV4-2 | NA | NA | CASSPRDSSLGTEAFF | TGTGCCAGCAGCCCCCGGGACTCCTCGTTGGGCACTGAAGCTTTCTTT
TRBJ1-1 | TRBV6-2/TRBV6-3 | many | NA | CASSYVGVNTEAFF | TGTGCCAGCAGTTACGTTGGGGTGAACACTGAAGCTTTCTTT
TRBJ2-7 | TRBV6-5 | NA | NA | CASSLLGSLYEQYF | TGTGCCAGCAGTTTACTAGGTAGTCTCTACGAGCAGTACTTC
TRBJ2-7 | TRBV30 | many | TRBD1 | CAWSVDRISNEQYF | TGTGCCTGGAGTGTGGACAGGATCAGCAACGAGCAGTACTTC